This entry is about one TCR beta chain. Trimming cost V 0 bases and J 2 bases, with 13 bases left between them. The CDR3 runs 17 residues. Germline assignment: CDR1 LGHDT and CDR2 YNNKEL (reference sequence). This sample was included in a study of blood T cell repertoires in COVID-19. Profiling relied on immunoSEQ multiplex PCR, and the TCRdb table lists in-frame clones only, not all of them. Of fewer than 350,000 clones listed, approximately 90% are singletons. The sample comprised peripheral blood. The chain recombines TRBV3-1 (or the pseudogene TRBV3-2) with TRBJ2-2; possible D gene TRBD1, 5 bases. This sequence was found in a man in his forties or fifties with acute or convalescent COVID-19. The chain's CDR3 is CASSQDPTETNTGELFF. CDR3 coding DNA: TGTGCCAGCAGCCAAGACCCGACAGAGACTAACACCGGGGAGCTGTTTTTT.